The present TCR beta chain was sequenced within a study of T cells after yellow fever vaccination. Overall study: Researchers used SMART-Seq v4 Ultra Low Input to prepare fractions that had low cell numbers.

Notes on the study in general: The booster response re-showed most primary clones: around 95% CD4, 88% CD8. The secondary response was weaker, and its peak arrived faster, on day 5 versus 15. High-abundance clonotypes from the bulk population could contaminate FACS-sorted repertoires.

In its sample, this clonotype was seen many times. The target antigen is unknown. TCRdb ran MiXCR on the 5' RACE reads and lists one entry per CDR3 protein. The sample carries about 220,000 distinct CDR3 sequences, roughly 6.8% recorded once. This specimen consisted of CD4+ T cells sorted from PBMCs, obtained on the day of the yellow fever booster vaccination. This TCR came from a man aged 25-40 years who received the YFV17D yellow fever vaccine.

DNA of the CDR3: TGTGCCAGCAGCTTGTTGCAGGGATCAGAGACCCAGTACTTC. This gives the protein CASSLLQGSETQYF. The rearrangement links TRBV5-5 to TRBJ2-5; tentative D call: TRBD1 (5 bases). Germline V gene data show CDR1 as SGHKS and CDR2 as YYEKEE (reference sequence). The CDR3 covers 14 residues. V gave up 1 base and J gave up 4 bases, with 11 bases separating them. Drawing the rest from reference TRBV5-5 and TRBJ2-5, the complete variable domain is DAGVTQSPTHLIKTRGQQVTLRCSPISGHKSVSWYQQVLGQGPQFIFQYYEKEERGRGNFPDRFSARQFPNYSSELNVNALLLGDSALYLCASSLLQGSETQYFGPGTRLLVL.